Shown below are 32 T cell receptor beta chains from a single sample sequenced in a study of T cell clonality in common variable immunodeficiency. The data were produced by immunoSEQ multiplex PCR, yet TCRdb's version contains in-frame clones alone and is incomplete. The sample has some 80,000 clones, none seen only once; the top ten hold approximately 0.8%. The sample consisted of peripheral blood mononuclear cells. The receptors originated from a person aged 18-70 years in good health.

Ten or more counts support this clone. The observed sequence ends 3 residues before the CDR3 terminus, with the missing tail filled in from the germline J gene. The rearrangement joins TRBV19 to TRBJ1-1; D is uncertain. Trimming took off 6 bases at V and 3 bases at J, with 11 bases between the two ends. CDR1 is LNHDA, CDR2 SQIVND, per germline (reference sequence). The CDR3 totals 13 residues. CDR3 bases read: TGTGCCAGTAGCGAAACCAGGTACACTGAA. It yields the protein CASSETRYTE. The whole CDR3 region reads CASSETRYTEAFF.

Many counts were recorded for this clone. This CDR3 reads CATSSHLAGGETQYF. The CDR3 DNA, read in part, is TGTGCCACCAGCAGCCATCTAGCGGGAGGAGAGACC. The chain employs TRBV15 and TRBJ2-5, with 11 bases fitting TRBD2. Coverage ceases 3 residues before the CDR3 finishes, and the germline J gene fills in the end. The CDR3 extends over 15 amino acids. Germline lookup yields CDR1 LNHNV and CDR2 YYDKDF (reference sequence). V dropped 3 bases and J dropped 4; count of bases not matched to a gene: 4.

This clone was recorded many times. The read terminates 3 residues before the CDR3 end, so the remaining end is supplied by the germline J gene. The chain recombines TRBV7-9 with TRBJ2-7; a weak D match, TRBD1 (6 bases). From germline, CDR1 is SEHNR and CDR2 FQNEAQ (reference sequence). V was shortened by 1 base and J by 1 base, with 8 bases between the two germline ends. The CDR3 is 14 residues long. CDR3 sequence: CASSLDQGSYEQYF. CDR3 DNA (partial): TGTGCCAGCAGCTTAGACCAGGGGTCCTACGAG. Combining the CDR3 with reference TRBV7-9 and TRBJ2-7 gives the whole variable domain DTGVSQNPRHKITKRGQNVTFRCDPISEHNRLYWYRQTLGQGPEFLTYFQNEAQLEKSRLLSDRFSAERPKGSFSTLEIQRTEQGDSAMYLCASSLDQGSYEQYFGPGTRLTVT.

This clone has ten or more counts. The CDR3 goes on 3 residues after the read ends, and that part is filled in from the germline J gene. This same CDR3 is encoded by further DNA sequences in the sample. The chain combines TRBV7-9 with TRBJ2-5, with D unresolved. The germline gives CDR1 SEHNR, CDR2 FQNEAQ (reference sequence). The CDR3 is 15 amino acids. Between the trimmed V and J ends, which lost 0 bases and 3 bases, there was a span of 11 bases. The DNA read from the CDR3 is TGTGCCAGCAGCTTAGCGCTTGGGCAGAAAGAGACC. Its translation: CASSLALGQKET. The full CDR3 protein is CASSLALGQKETQYF.

The table lists this clone with many counts. The sequence runs out 3 residues before the end of the CDR3; the remainder is reconstructed from the germline J gene. V and J are TRBV29-1 and TRBJ2-5; possibly TRBD1 for D (6 bases). The CDR3 contains 14 residues. V lost 0 bases, J lost 4 bases, and 12 bases lay in between. Germline CDR1 reads SQVTM; CDR2 reads ANQGSEA. The chain's CDR3 is CSVEERDTRETQYF. Partial CDR3 DNA: TGCAGCGTTGAAGAAAGGGACACCCGAGAGACC. The entire variable domain, with the rest obtained from reference TRBV29-1 and TRBJ2-5, is as follows: SAVISQKPSRDICQRGTSLTIQCQVDSQVTMMFWYRQQPGQSLTLIATANQGSEATYESGFVIDKFPISRPNLTFSTLTVSNMSPEDSSIYLCSVEERDTRETQYFGPGTRLLVL.

At least ten counts were recorded for this clone. The read gets to within 3 residues of the CDR3 end, and the germline J gene fills in the rest. The rearrangement joins TRBV5-1 to TRBJ2-7, with D unresolved. The CDR3 has 14 amino acids. V lost 0 bases to trimming and J lost 0 bases, with 7 bases between them. CDR1 SGHRS and CDR2 YFSETQ come from the germline V gene. CDR3 protein: CASSLVVSSYEQYF. The covered CDR3 bases are TGCGCCAGCAGCTTGGTTGTTAGCTCCTACGAG.

This clone was counted at least ten times. The read terminates 3 residues ahead of where the CDR3 ends, so the germline J gene completes it. The rearrangement joins TRBV7-3 to TRBJ2-7, with TRBD2 matching 11 bases. Unmatched junction bases numbered 4, after V lost 5 bases and J lost 1 base. The CDR3 is 15 residues long. The germline V gene encodes CDR1 SGHTA and CDR2 FQGTGA. The CDR3 is CASSLLAGGSYEQYF. CDR3 bases read: TGTGCCAGCAGCCTCTTAGCGGGAGGGTCCTACGAG.

There are many counts of this clone. Read data end 3 residues before the CDR3 end; the end is taken from the germline J gene. The gene calls are TRBV20-1 and TRBJ2-7; D possibly corresponds to TRBD2 (6 bases). The CDR3 contains 16 residues. Between the trimmed V and J ends, which lost 7 bases and 4 bases, there was a span of 26 bases. Germline V gene data show CDR1 as DFQATT and CDR2 as SNEGSKA (reference sequence). The CDR3 sequence is CSVVPKPGDSPYEQYF. Incomplete CDR3 DNA: TGCAGTGTAGTACCAAAACCCGGGGACTCCCCTTACGAG.

This clone showed up many times. The read ends 3 residues early relative to the CDR3; the germline J gene fills the gap. The chain carries TRBV19 and TRBJ2-5; 7 positions agree with TRBD2. The germline V gene has CDR1 LNHDA and CDR2 SQIVND (reference sequence). This CDR3 spans 13 amino acids. V was clipped by 2 bases and J by 5 bases; unmatched bases: 2. The sequenced CDR3 bases are TGTGCCAGTAGTATACCGGGGGGTGAGACC. It encodes CASSIPGGET. In full, the CDR3 is CASSIPGGETQYF.

This clone has more than one count but fewer than ten. From the germline J gene comes the end of the CDR3, since the read stops 3 residues before it. The J gene is TRBJ2-7, the V gene TRBV20-1, with TRBD2 matching over 14 bases. With V trimmed by 0 bases and J by 5 bases, 6 bases remained unmatched. Germline-derived CDR1 and CDR2 are DFQATT and SNEGSKA (reference sequence). The CDR3 totals 16 residues. CDR3 amino acids: CSARDRTSGRFDEQYF. CDR3 DNA, as far as it was read: TGCAGTGCTAGAGATCGGACTAGCGGGAGGTTCGACGAG.

This clone came up many times. Sequencing ends 3 residues short of the CDR3 end; the germline J gene provides the rest. The chain recombines TRBV6-2 or TRBV6-3 with TRBJ1-2, with 9 bases aligning to TRBD1. Germline CDR1 and CDR2: MNHEY and SVGEGT. Unmatched junction bases numbered 7, after V lost 4 bases and J lost 4 bases. There are 15 residues in the CDR3. CDR3 bases read: TGTGCCAGCAGTTCCACGGACAGGGGTATCTATGGC. This translates into CASSSTDRGIYG. From start to end, the CDR3 is CASSSTDRGIYGYTF.

This clone was seen at least ten times. The read terminates 3 residues before the CDR3 end, so the remaining end is supplied by the germline J gene. V is TRBV19 and J is TRBJ1-5; 7 nucleotides line up with TRBD1. With V trimmed by 6 bases and J by 7 bases, 3 bases remained unmatched. CDR1 and CDR2 (germline): LNHDA, SQIVND (reference sequence). CDR3 length: 12 residues. The DNA read from the CDR3 is TGTGCCAGTAGCACAGGGGCACAGCCC. This encodes CASSTGAQP. The full-length CDR3 reads as CASSTGAQPQHF.

With regard to this clone: Read coverage stops 3 residues before the CDR3 terminus; the germline J gene supplies the remainder. J is TRBJ1-6 and V is TRBV5-1, with 7 bases identical to TRBD1. The J segment lost 8 bases and the V segment lost 4 bases, leaving 12 bases of the junction unmatched. The germline CDR1 and CDR2 sequences are SGHRS and YFSETQ. This CDR3 is built from 16 residues. The DNA read from the CDR3 is TGCGCCAGCAGCCGATCTGTCGGACAGGTGGATTCACCC. Amino acids: CASSRSVGQVDSP. The whole CDR3 sequence is CASSRSVGQVDSPLHF.

This clone was seen repeatedly, ten times or more. The read halts 3 residues ahead of the CDR3 end, with the missing end drawn from the germline J gene. The V call is TRBV10-3, the J call TRBJ1-1; TRBD1 is a possible D gene (5 bases). CDR3 length: 14 amino acids. V shed 4 bases and J shed 4 bases, with 13 bases lying between them. Germline V CDR1 and CDR2: ENHRY, SYGVKD. The CDR3: CAISVGQGVTEAFF. The covered CDR3 bases are TGTGCCATCAGTGTAGGGCAGGGCGTCACTGAA.

This clone came up many times. The CDR3 end is not reached by the read, which stops 3 residues before it; the germline J gene fills it in. V usage is TRBV20-1 and J usage is TRBJ2-2; tentatively, D is TRBD2 (6 bases). CDR1 and CDR2 (germline): DFQATT, SNEGSKA (reference sequence). Trimming pared 5 bases from V and 0 bases from J, leaving 10 bases between. This CDR3 region has 14 residues. CDR3 region: CSAYSGANTGELFF. The sequenced part of the CDR3 DNA is TGCAGTGCTTATAGCGGAGCGAACACCGGGGAG.

This clone was seen repeatedly, ten times or more. From the germline J gene comes the end of the CDR3, since the read stops 3 residues before it. This chain joins TRBV20-1 and TRBJ2-7; tentative D call: TRBD1 (6 bases). V lost 1 base, J lost 1 base, and 11 bases lay in between. The germline gives CDR1 DFQATT, CDR2 SNEGSKA (reference sequence). The CDR3 has 14 residues. CDR3 DNA (partial): TGCAGTGCTAGAGCCGAGGACAGATCCTACGAG. Its translation is CSARAEDRSYE. Given in full, the CDR3 is CSARAEDRSYEQYF.

This clone was seen at least ten times. The read stops 3 residues short of the end of the CDR3; the missing end is completed from the germline J gene. This chain uses TRBV20-1 with TRBJ2-7; 9 positions agree with TRBD1. Unmatched junction bases numbered 11, after V lost 6 bases and J lost 5 bases. The CDR3 loop spans 14 amino acids. The germline gives CDR1 DFQATT, CDR2 SNEGSKA (reference sequence). CDR3 bases read: TGCAGTGCGTACGGACAGGGGAATAGCAACGAG. Translated: CSAYGQGNSNE. The full CDR3 sequence reads CSAYGQGNSNEQYF.

This clone was observed at least ten times. The DNA ends 3 residues before the CDR3 does, and the rest of the CDR3 is filled in from the germline J gene. The V call is TRBV6-1, the J call TRBJ2-2; 9 bases line up with TRBD1. Germline CDR1 reads MNHNS; CDR2 reads SASEGT. V was clipped by 2 bases and J by 6 bases; unmatched bases: 10. The length of the CDR3 is 17 residues. Incomplete CDR3 DNA: TGTGCCAGCAGTGAACCGTCGACAGGGGGGGGAGCCGGGGAG. Its translation is CASSEPSTGGGAGE. From start to end, the CDR3 is CASSEPSTGGGAGELFF.

The table lists this clone with many counts. Read coverage stops 3 residues before the CDR3 terminus; the germline J gene supplies the remainder. The chain couples TRBV5-4 to TRBJ2-3, with a weak D call TRBD2 (6 bases). The CDR3 loop spans 14 amino acids. V was pared by 6 bases and J by 7 bases, with 18 bases between. The germline V gene encodes CDR1 SGHNT and CDR2 YYREEE (reference sequence). CDR3 DNA (partial): TGTGCCAGCACCCTGGGGGGAAGGGGAAATACG. Residues: CASTLGGRGNT. The entire CDR3 reads CASTLGGRGNTQYF.

This clone was detected ten times or more. The read halts 3 residues ahead of the CDR3 end, with the missing end drawn from the germline J gene. The chain links TRBV6-1 to TRBJ1-2, with D uncertain. The CDR3 has 15 residues. The V end was cut by 3 bases, the J end by 3 bases, with 14 bases between. Per germline, CDR1 MNHNS and CDR2 SASEGT. CDR3 bases read: TGTGCCAGCAGTGAGGGCCCGCCCGCAGACTATGGC. This encodes CASSEGPPADYG. The whole CDR3 region reads CASSEGPPADYGYTF.

This clone was counted many times. From the germline J gene comes the end of the CDR3, since the read stops 3 residues before it. This chain connects TRBV7-9 to TRBJ2-1; TRBD2 might be the D (6 bases). V was pared by 3 bases and J by 2 bases, with 11 bases between. This CDR3 has 15 residues. Germline values: CDR1 SEHNR, CDR2 FQNEAQ (reference sequence). The CDR3 loop is CASSLLGGAYNEQFF. The sequenced CDR3 bases are TGTGCCAGCAGCTTGTTGGGGGGAGCCTACAATGAG.

This clone was observed many times. CDR3 region: CASSPGTSGYNEQFF. The CDR3 DNA, read in part, is TGTGCCAGCTCACCGGGGACTAGCGGCTACAATGAG. V and J are TRBV18 and TRBJ2-1; 11 bases map to TRBD2. The observed sequence ends 3 residues before the CDR3 terminus, with the missing tail filled in from the germline J gene. The CDR3 has 15 amino acids. Germline CDR1 is KGHSH and CDR2 is LQKENI. V gave up 3 bases and J gave up 3 bases; unmatched junction bases: 1. Looking up the rest from reference TRBV18 and TRBJ2-1 gives the full variable domain: NAGVMQNPRHLVRRRGQEARLRCSPMKGHSHVYWYRQLPEEGLKFMVYLQKENIIDESGMPKERFSAEFPKEGPSILRIQQVVRGDSAAYFCASSPGTSGYNEQFFGPGTRLTVL.

This clone was detected many times. The CDR3 goes on 3 residues after the read ends, and that part is filled in from the germline J gene. The rearrangement links TRBV4-1 to TRBJ2-2; the match to TRBD1 covers 7 bases. Per the germline V gene, CDR1 is MGHRA and CDR2 is YSYEKL. V shed 4 bases, J shed 1 base, and the junction held 3 bases outside the gene matches. CDR3 length: 15 amino acids. The CDR3 here is CASSPGQLNTGELFF. The covered CDR3 bases are TGCGCCAGCAGCCCGGGACAGCTGAACACCGGGGAG.

This clone was found many times. The CDR3 is cut off 3 residues early in the read; its end comes from the germline J gene. This chain joins TRBV19 and TRBJ2-7; 7 bases line up with TRBD2. V was clipped by 4 bases and J by 0 bases; unmatched bases: 0. Germline V CDR1 and CDR2: LNHDA, SQIVND (reference sequence). The CDR3 is 13 amino acids. The CDR3 region is CASSRGGSYEQYF. CDR3 DNA (partial): TGTGCCAGTAGTAGGGGGGGCTCCTACGAG.

In its sample, this clone was seen many times. The CDR3 goes on 3 residues after the read ends, and that part is filled in from the germline J gene. The chain combines TRBV20-1 with TRBJ2-3; D possibly corresponds to TRBD2 (5 bases). The CDR3 is made up of 14 amino acids. Germline assignment: CDR1 DFQATT and CDR2 SNEGSKA (reference sequence). V lost 0 bases and J lost 2, with 9 bases in between. The CDR3 DNA, read in part, is TGCAGTGCTAGAGAGGAGCGGTACACAGATACG. This encodes CSAREERYTDT. The complete CDR3 sequence is CSAREERYTDTQYF.

This clone came up many times. The read ends 3 residues before the CDR3 terminus; that terminus is restored from the germline J gene. The chain recombines TRBV2 with TRBJ2-2, with D uncertain. The germline gives CDR1 SNHLY, CDR2 FYNNEI. V was clipped by 3 bases and J by 5 bases, with 16 bases between them. The CDR3 covers 16 residues. The CDR3 protein is CASSEDLVAGTGELFF. The DNA read from the CDR3 is TGTGCCAGCAGTGAGGATTTAGTAGCTGGGACCGGGGAG.

This clone was found many times. CDR3 amino acids: CASSFPSGSTDTQYF. The part of the CDR3 DNA that was read is TGTGCCAGCAGCTTTCCCAGCGGGAGCACAGATACG. The genes are TRBV5-4 and TRBJ2-3, with TRBD2 as a possible D gene (6 bases). The CDR3 end is not reached by the read, which stops 3 residues before it; the germline J gene fills it in. This CDR3 is built from 15 residues. CDR1 and CDR2 from the germline V gene are SGHNT and YYREEE (reference sequence). Between the trimmed V and J ends, which lost 2 bases and 0 bases, there was a span of 10 bases.

This clone was observed at least ten times. The sequence runs out 3 residues before the end of the CDR3; the remainder is reconstructed from the germline J gene. V and J are TRBV5-1 and TRBJ2-1; 7 bases map to TRBD1. Trimming at V came to 6 bases and at J to 0 bases, leaving 6 bases not matched to a gene. Germline V lookup: CDR1 SGHRS, CDR2 YFSETQ. The CDR3 is 15 amino acids. CDR3: CASKNRGLSYNEQFF. The CDR3 DNA, read in part, is TGCGCCAGCAAGAACAGGGGCCTCTCCTACAATGAG.

This clone was picked up many times. The DNA ends 3 residues before the CDR3 does, and the rest of the CDR3 is filled in from the germline J gene. This sequence joins TRBV20-1 and TRBJ2-3; D may be TRBD2 (5 bases). Germline V gene sequence: CDR1 DFQATT, CDR2 SNEGSKA (reference sequence). The CDR3 consists of 18 residues. The V gene lost 3 bases and the J gene lost 1 base, with 23 bases spanning the gap. The CDR3 reads CSASSYITGSTRTDTQYF. CDR3 DNA (partial): TGCAGTGCTAGTTCCTATATTACGGGGTCGACGCGCACAGATACG.

This clone was detected many times. The read falls 3 residues short of the CDR3 end, and the missing part is taken from the germline J gene. V usage is TRBV19 and J usage is TRBJ2-3, with 7 bases that match TRBD1. J lost 2 bases, V lost 3 bases, and 5 bases had no gene match. Germline lookup yields CDR1 LNHDA and CDR2 SQIVND (reference sequence). This CDR3 has 15 residues. The CDR3 spells CASSMQQGNTDTQYF. CDR3 DNA (partial): TGTGCCAGTAGTATGCAACAGGGGAACACAGATACG.

This clone has a count of ten or more. The CDR3 bases that were read are TGCAGTGCTACTAGGACAGGGGAGGCCAAAAACATT. Translated: CSATRTGEAKNI. The entire CDR3 is CSATRTGEAKNIQYF. This chain uses TRBV20-1 with TRBJ2-4, with 9 bases aligning to TRBD1. The read falls 3 residues short of the CDR3 end, and the missing part is taken from the germline J gene. This CDR3 has 15 amino acids. Looked up from germline, CDR1 is DFQATT and CDR2 is SNEGSKA (reference sequence). The V gene end was trimmed by 4 bases and the J gene end by 1 base; junction bases not matched to a gene: 5.

In its sample, this clone was seen many times. The sequenced fragment ends 3 residues before the CDR3 boundary, so the rest is inferred from the germline J gene. The rearrangement joins TRBV11-2 to TRBJ2-7; TRBD1 might be the D (5 bases). CDR3 length equals 14 residues. In germline, CDR1 is SGHAT, CDR2 FQNNGV. V was pared by 4 bases and J by 4 bases, with 14 bases between. The CDR3 protein is CASSYPPGIYEQYF. The sequenced CDR3 bases are TGTGCCAGCAGCTACCCCCCAGGGATTTACGAG.